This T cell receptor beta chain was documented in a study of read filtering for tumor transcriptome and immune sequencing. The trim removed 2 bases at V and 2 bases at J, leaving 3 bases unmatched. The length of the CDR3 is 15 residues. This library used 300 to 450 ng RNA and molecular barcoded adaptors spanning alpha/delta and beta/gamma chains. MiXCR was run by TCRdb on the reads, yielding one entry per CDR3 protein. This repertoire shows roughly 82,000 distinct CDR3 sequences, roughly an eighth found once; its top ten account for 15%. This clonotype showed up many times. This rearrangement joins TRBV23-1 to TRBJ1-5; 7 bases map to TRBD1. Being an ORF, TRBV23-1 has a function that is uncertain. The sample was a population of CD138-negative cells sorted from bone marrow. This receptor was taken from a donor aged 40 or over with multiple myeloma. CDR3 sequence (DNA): TGCGCCAGCAGTCAAGGCAGGGGGGGCAATCAGCCCCAGCATTTT. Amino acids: CASSQGRGGNQPQHF.